The clone carrying this TCR beta chain has a count of ten or more. The antigen is not known. This entry is derived from a study of T cell responses to AZD1222 COVID-19 vaccine. Libraries were prepared by immunoSEQ multiplex PCR; TCRdb keeps only in-frame clonotypes and omits some of them. Among just over 150,000 clones, just over 90% were seen once, and the ten largest hold about 1.7%. Germline CDR1 LNHDA, CDR2 SQIVND (reference sequence). V shed 10 bases and J shed 5 bases, with 12 bases lying between them. The CDR3 is 12 residues long. Points from the study as a whole: Spike-wide vaccine-associated CD4 TCRs dominated at 160-218 and 743-854. Samples come after the peak T cell response, not at day 14. Only a handful of individuals given AZD1222 were seropositive at baseline.

J is TRBJ1-5 and V is TRBV19, with D possibly TRBD1 on 5 matching bases. Sequenced material: peripheral blood, taken on day 0 of AZD1222 vaccination. The source of this sequence is an adult in good health. This chain's CDR3 is CATSTDYQPQHF. DNA of the CDR3: TGTGCCACCTCGACAGATTATCAGCCCCAGCATTTT.